The 32 T cell receptor beta chains given below trace back to one sample, sequenced in a study of blood T cell repertoires in COVID-19. The assay was immunoSEQ multiplex PCR, and TCRdb's table has in-frame clones only and misses some. This sample yields 270,000 or so clones, of which 91% are seen a single time; roughly 2.9% belongs to the top ten. Sequencing used PBMCs or T cells enriched from blood (not recorded which). The receptors were gathered from a man in his forties who had been exposed to COVID-19.

The gene calls are TRBV24-1 and TRBJ2-5; 7 bases fit TRBD2. V was clipped by 3 bases and J by 2 bases; unmatched bases: 8. The germline CDR1 and CDR2 sequences are KGHDR and SFDVKD. This CDR3 region has 16 residues. The CDR3 DNA follows: TGTGCCACCAGTGATCCTGGGGGGGGGTTACAAGAGACCCAGTACTTC. Encoded protein: CATSDPGGGLQETQYF.

J is TRBJ2-2 and V is TRBV7-2, with a weak D call TRBD2 (5 bases). Germline V CDR1 and CDR2: SGHTA, FQGNSA. The CDR3 is made up of 16 amino acids. Trimming left V 5 bases short and J 3 bases short, with 16 bases between. This CDR3 is CASSPVGGLHTGELFF. CDR3 coding DNA: TGTGCCAGCAGCCCCGTAGGTGGACTTCACACCGGGGAGCTGTTTTTT. Looking up the rest from reference TRBV7-2 and TRBJ2-2 gives the full variable domain: GAGVSQSPSNKVTEKGKDVELRCDPISGHTALYWYRQSLGQGLEFLIYFQGNSAPDKSGLPSDRFSAERTGGSVSTLTIQRTQQEDSAVYLCASSPVGGLHTGELFFGEGSRLTVL.

This rearrangement joins TRBV6-1 to TRBJ2-7, with D possibly being TRBD2 (6 bases). Germline V CDR1 and CDR2: MNHNS, SASEGT. The CDR3 is 14 amino acids. Trimming shortened V by 3 bases and J by 4 bases, and 13 bases separated the two germline ends. The CDR3 loop reads CASSELALSYEQYF. The DNA of the CDR3 is TGTGCCAGCAGTGAGCTAGCGCTCTCTTACGAGCAGTACTTC.

V is TRBV3-1 (or the pseudogene TRBV3-2) and J is TRBJ2-3, with TRBD2 identical over 8 bases. V lost 0 bases and J lost 6; bases outside the gene matches: 8. Germline loops: CDR1 LGHDT, CDR2 YNNKEL (reference sequence). The CDR3 is 16 residues long. The CDR3 protein is CASSQDTPLAGDTQYF. The CDR3 coding sequence is TGTGCCAGCAGCCAAGATACCCCGTTAGCGGGGGATACGCAGTATTTT.

This clone was observed once. The gene calls are TRBV5-5 and TRBJ2-7; maybe TRBD2 (6 bases). Germline V CDR1 and CDR2: SGHKS, YYEKEE (reference sequence). Trimming left V 3 bases short and J 3 bases short, with 19 bases between. The CDR3 extends over 16 amino acids. The CDR3 loop reads CASSSRGVLAIYEQYF. CDR3 in DNA: TGTGCCAGCAGCTCACGTGGGGTACTAGCTATCTACGAGCAGTACTTC.

The chain couples TRBV9 to TRBJ1-3, with D hard to call. The V end was cut by 2 bases, the J end by 1 base, with 13 bases between. The V gene's germline CDR1 is SGDLS and CDR2 YYNGEE. The CDR3 extends over 16 amino acids. CDR3 bases: TGTGCCAGCAGCGTCGACGGCCGGGGATCTGGAAACACCATATATTTT. This translates into CASSVDGRGSGNTIYF.

This rearrangement joins TRBV18 to TRBJ1-2, with 10 positions matching TRBD1. CDR1 and CDR2 from the germline V gene are KGHSH and LQKENI. The CDR3 sequence is 16 residues long. V lost 1 base and J lost 5; bases outside the gene matches: 7. The CDR3: CASSPLAGTGVYGYTF. DNA for the CDR3: TGTGCCAGCTCACCACTAGCCGGGACAGGGGTATATGGCTACACCTTC.

The rearrangement joins TRBV5-1 to TRBJ2-3; D is unclear. Per germline, CDR1 SGHRS and CDR2 YFSETQ. V lost 5 bases and J 5 bases, leaving 6 bases between the germline ends. The CDR3 is 11 amino acids. CDR3: CASSVEDTQYF. Here the CDR3 DNA reads TGCGCCAGCAGTGTAGAAGATACGCAGTATTTT.

The V gene is TRBV7-2, the J gene TRBJ2-1; tentative D call: TRBD2 (5 bases). The germline V gene has CDR1 SGHTA and CDR2 FQGNSA. The CDR3 is 16 amino acids. The germline V and J ends were trimmed by 2 bases and 4 bases, with 15 bases remaining between them. CDR3 DNA: TGTGCCAGCAGCTTATTATTTCTAGGGAGATACAATGAGCAGTTCTTC. It specifies CASSLLFLGRYNEQFF.

J is TRBJ1-1 and V is TRBV10-2; TRBD1 is a possible D gene (6 bases). Trimming stripped 5 bases from V and 1 base from J, with 11 bases between. The germline V gene encodes CDR1 WSHSY and CDR2 SAAADI. CDR3 size: 14 residues. DNA for the CDR3: TGCGCCAGCAGTAGACAGGCCACGAACACTGAAGCTTTCTTT. Its protein is CASSRQATNTEAFF.

V and J are TRBV28 and TRBJ2-7, with 8 positions matching TRBD2. This CDR3 spans 14 amino acids. Germline V lookup: CDR1 MDHEN, CDR2 SYDVKM. V gave up 2 bases and J gave up 3 bases; unmatched junction bases: 3. The CDR3 here is CASSLIAGNYEQYF. CDR3 in DNA: TGTGCCAGCAGTTTAATAGCGGGAAACTACGAGCAGTACTTC.

CDR3 coding DNA: TGTGCCAGCAGCTCCCCGGCGGGGGTCTCCTACGAGCAGTACTTC. Encoded protein: CASSSPAGVSYEQYF. The rearrangement joins TRBV7-2 to TRBJ2-7; 7 nucleotides line up with TRBD2. Germline V lookup: CDR1 SGHTA, CDR2 FQGNSA. Trimming removed 4 bases from V and 0 bases from J; junction bases left unmatched: 6. This CDR3 is built from 15 residues. The variable domain in full, completed from reference TRBV7-2 and TRBJ2-7, reads GAGVSQSPSNKVTEKGKDVELRCDPISGHTALYWYRQSLGQGLEFLIYFQGNSAPDKSGLPSDRFSAERTGGSVSTLTIQRTQQEDSAVYLCASSSPAGVSYEQYFGPGTRLTVT.

This rearrangement joins TRBV27 to TRBJ1-5; a weak D match, TRBD1 (5 bases). The CDR3 is 15 residues long. Looked up from germline, CDR1 is MNHEY and CDR2 is SMNVEV (reference sequence). With 6 bases removed from V and 3 bases from J, the gap between germline ends came to 15 bases. In nucleotides, the CDR3 is TGTGCCAGCAGGCAGGGATCGGGTCACAATCAGCCCCAGCATTTT. Amino acids: CASRQGSGHNQPQHF.

The V call is TRBV4-2, the J call TRBJ2-7, with D uncertain. V was cut by 0 bases and J by 0 bases, with 9 bases left in between. Looked up from germline, CDR1 is LGHNA and CDR2 is YNFKEQ. The CDR3 consists of 15 residues. The CDR3 is CASSQELVSSYEQYF. The CDR3 DNA is TGTGCCAGCAGCCAAGAACTGGTAAGCTCCTACGAGCAGTACTTC.

The chain combines TRBV10-1 with TRBJ2-1; no clear D. The V and J ends lost 4 bases and 0 bases respectively, with 10 bases between them. Germline V lookup: CDR1 WNHNN, CDR2 SYGVQD (reference sequence). CDR3 size: 15 residues. This chain's CDR3 is CASSGPDLSYNEQFF. The CDR3 nucleotides read TGCGCCAGCAGTGGGCCTGATCTCTCCTACAATGAGCAGTTCTTC.

V gene TRBV5-1 combines with J gene TRBJ1-4; D is uncertain. From germline, CDR1 is SGHRS and CDR2 YFSETQ. The CDR3 length is 15 residues. Between the trimmed V and J ends, which lost 1 base and 0 bases, there was a span of 7 bases. The CDR3: CASSLKEATNEKLFF. The CDR3 DNA follows: TGCGCCAGCAGCTTGAAGGAGGCAACTAATGAAAAACTGTTTTTT.

The genes are TRBV29-1 and TRBJ2-7; perhaps TRBD1 as D (6 bases). Germline V gives CDR1 SQVTM, CDR2 ANQGSEA. Trimming pared 4 bases from V and 5 bases from J, leaving 12 bases between. This CDR3 is 12 amino acids long. CDR3 loop: CSVAGGYDEQYF. The DNA of the CDR3 is TGCAGCGTTGCTGGGGGCTACGACGAGCAGTACTTC.

V gene TRBV16 combines with J gene TRBJ2-1; 9 nucleotides align to TRBD2. CDR3 length: 15 amino acids. J was trimmed by 6 bases and V by 2 bases; bases with no gene match: 5. Germline V lookup: CDR1 KGHSY, CDR2 FQNENV. CDR3 coding DNA: TGTGCCAGCAGCCAAGAGTCAGCGGGAGGCAATGAGCAGTTCTTC. Amino acids: CASSQESAGGNEQFF.

The chain carries TRBV2 and TRBJ2-5, with 12 nucleotides matching TRBD2. The length of the CDR3 is 14 residues. Trimming at V came to 4 bases and at J to 5 bases, leaving 2 bases not matched to a gene. The germline V gene has CDR1 SNHLY and CDR2 FYNNEI. CDR3 in amino acids: CASSGTSGEETQYF. For the CDR3, the DNA is TGTGCCAGCAGTGGGACTAGCGGGGAGGAGACCCAGTACTTC.

The chain has TRBV7-9 and TRBJ2-7, with a weak D call TRBD1 (6 bases). Germline values: CDR1 SEHNR, CDR2 FQNEAQ (reference sequence). Trimming shortened V by 2 bases and J by 6 bases, and 14 bases separated the two germline ends. There are 14 residues in the CDR3. CDR3 in DNA: TGTGCCAGCAGCTTAACCCCCCCAGGGGTCGAGCAGTACTTC. It translates to CASSLTPPGVEQYF.

The V and J genes are TRBV7-8 and TRBJ1-2; perhaps TRBD1 as D (6 bases). CDR3 length equals 14 residues. V lost 5 bases, J lost 2 bases, and 12 bases lay in between. The germline gives CDR1 SGHVS, CDR2 FQNEAQ. The CDR3 DNA sequence: TGTGCCAGCAGCAGCGACAGGTTAAACTATGGCTACACCTTC. Residues: CASSSDRLNYGYTF.

V is TRBV3-1 (or the pseudogene TRBV3-2) and J is TRBJ2-7; TRBD1 matches at 7 bases. This CDR3 is 15 amino acids long. Germline CDR1 LGHDT, CDR2 YNNKEL (reference sequence). Trimming removed 4 bases from V and 6 bases from J; junction bases left unmatched: 12. The CDR3 is CASSPLTGEIGEQYF. The DNA for the CDR3 is TGTGCCAGCAGCCCACTCACAGGGGAGATCGGCGAGCAGTACTTC.

The rearrangement uses TRBV13 and TRBJ2-1; 8 bases are shared with TRBD2. V shed 5 bases, J shed 0 bases, and the junction held 12 bases outside the gene matches. Germline V gives CDR1 PRHDT, CDR2 FYEKMQ (reference sequence). The CDR3 spans 18 residues. The CDR3 nucleotides read TGTGCCAGCAGCGCCCCCCAACTAGCGGATAGCTCCTACAATGAGCAGTTCTTC. The encoded protein is CASSAPQLADSSYNEQFF.

The chain joins TRBV28 to TRBJ1-2; perhaps TRBD1 as D (5 bases). This CDR3 has 12 amino acids. The germline CDR1 and CDR2 sequences are MDHEN and SYDVKM. Trimming took 3 bases from V and 8 from J, leaving 10 bases between them. CDR3 sequence: CASSLPGRGYTF. CDR3 bases: TGTGCCAGCAGTTTGCCAGGGCGGGGCTACACCTTC.

This chain links TRBV2 with TRBJ1-5; no clear D. V lost 5 bases and J lost 0, with 2 bases in between. The CDR3 is 12 residues long. Germline CDR1 SNHLY, CDR2 FYNNEI. CDR3 coding DNA: TGTGCCAGCAGTTATAGCAATCAGCCCCAGCATTTT. Translation gives CASSYSNQPQHF.

The V gene is TRBV19, the J gene TRBJ1-1; 8 bases map to TRBD1. The CDR3 runs to 13 residues. The germline gives CDR1 LNHDA, CDR2 SQIVND (reference sequence). V trimming: 5 bases; J trimming: 3 bases; junction bases outside the gene matches: 2. For the CDR3, the DNA is TGTGCCAGTAGTTACAGGGGGTACACTGAAGCTTTCTTT. Translating gives CASSYRGYTEAFF.

The V call is TRBV7-3, the J call TRBJ2-1; maybe TRBD1 (6 bases). The CDR3 has 15 residues. Trimming cost V 0 bases and J 4 bases, with 10 bases left between them. CDR1 is SGHTA and CDR2 is FQGTGA in the germline V gene. CDR3 sequence: CASSLTKGQYNEQFF. In DNA, the CDR3 is TGTGCCAGCAGCTTAACTAAGGGACAATACAATGAGCAGTTCTTC.

This sequence joins TRBV2 and TRBJ2-5; perhaps TRBD1 as D (6 bases). CDR3 size: 13 residues. The V and J ends lost 7 bases and 5 bases respectively, with 14 bases between them. CDR1 SNHLY and CDR2 FYNNEI come from the germline V gene. CDR3 DNA: TGTGCCAGCATAGGGACACGGATGGAGACCCAGTACTTC. Its translation: CASIGTRMETQYF. The variable domain in full, with the rest retrieved from reference TRBV2 and TRBJ2-5, is EPEVTQTPSHQVTQMGQEVILRCVPISNHLYFYWYRQILGQKVEFLVSFYNNEISEKSEIFDDQFSVERPDGSNFTLKIRSTKLEDSAMYFCASIGTRMETQYFGPGTRLLVL.

The chain combines TRBV4-1 with TRBJ2-3; TRBD2 matches at 9 bases. The CDR3 loop spans 17 amino acids. Looked up from germline, CDR1 is MGHRA and CDR2 is YSYEKL. With V trimmed by 3 bases and J by 3 bases, 10 bases remained unmatched. The CDR3 is CASSHASVSGRTDTQYF. CDR3 bases: TGCGCCAGCAGCCATGCCTCGGTTAGCGGGAGAACAGATACGCAGTATTTT.

The J gene is TRBJ2-1, the V gene TRBV11-2, with TRBD1 matching 7 bases. Germline loops: CDR1 SGHAT, CDR2 FQNNGV. After removal of 5 bases from V and 10 bases from J, the junction contained 11 bases not matched to a gene. This CDR3 comprises 14 residues. The CDR3: CASSRMDRPEEQFF. The CDR3 region has the DNA TGTGCCAGCAGCCGTATGGACAGGCCCGAAGAGCAGTTCTTC. The variable domain in full, completed from reference TRBV11-2 and TRBJ2-1, reads EAGVAQSPRYKIIEKRQSVAFWCNPISGHATLYWYQQILGQGPKLLIQFQNNGVVDDSQLPKDRFSAERLKGVDSTLKIQPAKLEDSAVYLCASSRMDRPEEQFFGPGTRLTVL.

The rearrangement joins TRBV4-3 to TRBJ2-1; 8 nucleotides match TRBD2. CDR3 length equals 13 residues. V lost 2 bases, J lost 10 bases, and 4 bases stayed unmatched. In germline, CDR1 is LGHNA, CDR2 YSLEER. The CDR3 region has the DNA TGCGCCAGCAGCCAACAGACTAGCGAGGAGCAGTTCTTC. This translates into CASSQQTSEEQFF.

The chain uses TRBV11-2 and TRBJ1-4; D gene uncertain. V lost 1 base to trimming and J lost 5 bases, with 8 bases between them. The CDR3 loop spans 14 amino acids. Germline V gene sequence: CDR1 SGHAT, CDR2 FQNNGV. The CDR3 nucleotides are TGTGCCAGCAGCTTAGGACTGCTAAATGAAAAACTGTTTTTT. Residues: CASSLGLLNEKLFF.